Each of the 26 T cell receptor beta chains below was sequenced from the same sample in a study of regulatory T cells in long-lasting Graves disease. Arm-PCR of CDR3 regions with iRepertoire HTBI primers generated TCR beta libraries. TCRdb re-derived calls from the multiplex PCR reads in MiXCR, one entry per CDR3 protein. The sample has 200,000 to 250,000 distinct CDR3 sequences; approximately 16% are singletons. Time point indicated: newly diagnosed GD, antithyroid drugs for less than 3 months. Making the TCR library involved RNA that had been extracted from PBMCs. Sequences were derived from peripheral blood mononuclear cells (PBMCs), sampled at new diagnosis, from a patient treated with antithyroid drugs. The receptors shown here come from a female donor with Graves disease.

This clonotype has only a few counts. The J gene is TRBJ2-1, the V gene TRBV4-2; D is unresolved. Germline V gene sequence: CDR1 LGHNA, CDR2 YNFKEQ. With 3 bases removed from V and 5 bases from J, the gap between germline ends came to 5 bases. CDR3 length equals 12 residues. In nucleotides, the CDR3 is TGTGCCAGCAGCCAGGTTAACAATGAGCAGTTCTTC. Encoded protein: CASSQVNNEQFF.

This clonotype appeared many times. The CDR3 nucleotides read TGTGCCACCAGCAGAGTTGGGGATCGACTCAACACCTTC. Residues: CATSRVGDRLNTF. V is TRBV15 and J is TRBJ1-2; no clear D gene. There are 13 residues in the CDR3. Germline V gene data show CDR1 as LNHNV and CDR2 as YYDKDF (reference sequence). Trimming stripped 1 base from V and 12 bases from J, with 15 bases between. Full variable domain (outside the CDR3, taken from reference TRBV15 and TRBJ1-2): DAMVIQNPRYQVTQFGKPVTLSCSQTLNHNVMYWYQQKSSQAPKLLFHYYDKDFNNEADTPDNFQSRRPNTSFCFLDIRSPGLGDTAMYLCATSRVGDRLNTFGSGTRLTVV.

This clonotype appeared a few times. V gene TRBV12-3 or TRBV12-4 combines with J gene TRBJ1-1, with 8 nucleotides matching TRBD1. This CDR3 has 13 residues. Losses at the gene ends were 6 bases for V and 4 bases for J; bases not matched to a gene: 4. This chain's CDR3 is CASSQTGVTEAFF. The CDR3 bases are TGTGCCAGCAGCCAGACAGGGGTCACTGAAGCTTTCTTT.

CDR3 nucleotide sequence: TGTGCCAGCAGCCCGCTCAGTCCGGGCCAGGTTAACTATGGCTACACCTTC. This codes for CASSPLSPGQVNYGYTF. This chain links TRBV7-9 with TRBJ1-2; D is uncertain. The CDR3 has 17 amino acids. Germline-derived CDR1 and CDR2 are SEHNR and FQNEAQ (reference sequence). V lost 5 bases to trimming and J lost 1 base, with 20 bases between them.

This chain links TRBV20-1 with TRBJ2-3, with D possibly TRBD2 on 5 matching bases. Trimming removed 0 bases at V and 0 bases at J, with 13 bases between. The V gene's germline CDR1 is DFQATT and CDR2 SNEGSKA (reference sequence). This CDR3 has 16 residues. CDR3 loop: CSARESAGTSTDTQYF. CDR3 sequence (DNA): TGCAGTGCTAGAGAGTCGGCGGGCACTAGCACAGATACGCAGTATTTT.

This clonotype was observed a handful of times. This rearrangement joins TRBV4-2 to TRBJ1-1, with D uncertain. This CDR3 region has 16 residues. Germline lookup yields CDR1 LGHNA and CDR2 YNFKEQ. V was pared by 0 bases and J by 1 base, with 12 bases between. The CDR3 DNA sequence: TGTGCCAGCAGCCAAGAATGGGAAGCAGCGAACACTGAAGCTTTCTTT. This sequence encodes CASSQEWEAANTEAFF.

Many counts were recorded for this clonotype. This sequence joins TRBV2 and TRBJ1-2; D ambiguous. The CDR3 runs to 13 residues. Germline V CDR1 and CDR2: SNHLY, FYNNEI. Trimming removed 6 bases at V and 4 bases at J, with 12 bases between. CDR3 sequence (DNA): TGTGCCAGCAGGCTCAGGTACCTCTATGGCTACACCTTC. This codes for CASRLRYLYGYTF.

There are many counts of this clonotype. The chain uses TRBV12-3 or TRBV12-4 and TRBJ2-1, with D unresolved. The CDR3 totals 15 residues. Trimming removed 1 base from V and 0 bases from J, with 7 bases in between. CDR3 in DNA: TGTGCCAGCAGTTTAGACGTGAGCTCCTACAATGAGCAGTTCTTC. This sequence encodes CASSLDVSSYNEQFF.

The CDR3 DNA reads TGTGCCACCAGTGATCCCTGGCGCACAGATACGCAGTATTTT. It encodes CATSDPWRTDTQYF. The J gene is TRBJ2-3, the V gene TRBV24-1; D call uncertain. Germline V gives CDR1 KGHDR, CDR2 SFDVKD. The germline V and J ends were trimmed by 3 bases and 1 base, with 7 bases remaining between them. The CDR3 covers 14 residues.

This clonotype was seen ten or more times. The CDR3 protein is CASSRGQGETQYF. The CDR3 DNA sequence: TGTGCCAGCAGTAGAGGACAGGGTGAGACCCAGTACTTC. The chain joins TRBV12-3 or TRBV12-4 to TRBJ2-5, with 8 bases that match TRBD1. Trimming removed 5 bases from V and 5 bases from J; junction bases left unmatched: 4. The CDR3 extends over 13 amino acids.

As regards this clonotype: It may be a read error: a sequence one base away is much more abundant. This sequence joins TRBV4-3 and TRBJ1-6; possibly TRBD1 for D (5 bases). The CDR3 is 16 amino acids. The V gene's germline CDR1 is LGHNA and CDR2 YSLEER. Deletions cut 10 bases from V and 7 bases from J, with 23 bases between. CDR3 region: CANTPDTGNGNSPLHF. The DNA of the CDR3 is TGCGCCAACACCCCTGATACAGGAAACGGGAATTCACCCCTCCACTTT.

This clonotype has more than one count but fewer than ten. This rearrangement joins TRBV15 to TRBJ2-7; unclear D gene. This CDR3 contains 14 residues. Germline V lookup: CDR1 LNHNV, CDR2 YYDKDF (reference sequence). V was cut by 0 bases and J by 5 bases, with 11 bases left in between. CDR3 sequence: CATSRDATPDEQYF. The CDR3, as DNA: TGTGCCACCAGCAGAGACGCGACACCCGACGAGCAGTACTTC.

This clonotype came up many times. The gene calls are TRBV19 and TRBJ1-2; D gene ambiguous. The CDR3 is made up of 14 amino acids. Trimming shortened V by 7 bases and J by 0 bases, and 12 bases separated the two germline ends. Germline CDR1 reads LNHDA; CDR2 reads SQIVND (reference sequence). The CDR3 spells CASTPGLANYGYTF. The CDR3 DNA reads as TGTGCCAGTACCCCTGGACTAGCTAACTATGGCTACACCTTC.

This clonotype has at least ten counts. Here the CDR3 DNA reads TGTGCCAGCAGCCCCGGGTCCAATGAGCAGTTCTTC. Translated, it gives CASSPGSNEQFF. V and J are TRBV7-3 and TRBJ2-1, with D uncertain. Between the trimmed V and J ends, which lost 5 bases and 6 bases, there was a span of 8 bases. This CDR3 comprises 12 residues. Germline lookup yields CDR1 SGHTA and CDR2 FQGTGA.

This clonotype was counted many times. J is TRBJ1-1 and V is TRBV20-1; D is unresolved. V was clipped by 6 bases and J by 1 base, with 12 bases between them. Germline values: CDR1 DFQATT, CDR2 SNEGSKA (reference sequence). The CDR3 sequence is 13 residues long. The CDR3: CSAIDRGNTEAFF. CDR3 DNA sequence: TGCAGTGCCATAGACCGGGGGAACACTGAAGCTTTCTTT.

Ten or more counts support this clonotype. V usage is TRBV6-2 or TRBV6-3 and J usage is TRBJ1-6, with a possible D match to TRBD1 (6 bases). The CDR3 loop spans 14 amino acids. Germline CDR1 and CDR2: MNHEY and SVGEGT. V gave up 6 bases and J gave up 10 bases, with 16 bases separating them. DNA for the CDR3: TGTGCCAGCAGCCTACAGGGAGGAGGATCACCCCTCCACTTT. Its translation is CASSLQGGGSPLHF.

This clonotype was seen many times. CDR3 in amino acids: CASSLNFGGTSGLEQYF. In DNA, the CDR3 is TGTGCCAGCAGTTTAAATTTCGGGGGGACTAGCGGTCTCGAGCAGTACTTC. The rearrangement joins TRBV28 to TRBJ2-7; 11 positions match TRBD2. V lost 2 bases to trimming and J lost 6 bases; unmatched junction nucleotides: 12. The CDR3 loop spans 17 amino acids. Germline V gene lookup returns CDR1 MDHEN and CDR2 SYDVKM.

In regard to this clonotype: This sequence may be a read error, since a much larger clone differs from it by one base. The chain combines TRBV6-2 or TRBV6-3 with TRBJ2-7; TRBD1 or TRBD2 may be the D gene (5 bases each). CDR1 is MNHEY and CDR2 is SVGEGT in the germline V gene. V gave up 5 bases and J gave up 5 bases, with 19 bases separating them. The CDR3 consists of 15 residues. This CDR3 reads CASSERQREWDEQYF. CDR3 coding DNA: TGTGCCAGCAGTGAAAGACAGAGGGAATGGGACGAGCAGTACTTC.

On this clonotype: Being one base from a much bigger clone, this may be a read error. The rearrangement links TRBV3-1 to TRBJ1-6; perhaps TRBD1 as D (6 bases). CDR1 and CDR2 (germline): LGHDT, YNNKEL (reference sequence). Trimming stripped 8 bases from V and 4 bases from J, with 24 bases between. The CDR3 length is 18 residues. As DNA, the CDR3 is TGTGCCAGCGGCCCGAGTCGGTCCAGGGGTTTTTATAATTCACCCCTCCACTTT. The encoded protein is CASGPSRSRGFYNSPLHF.

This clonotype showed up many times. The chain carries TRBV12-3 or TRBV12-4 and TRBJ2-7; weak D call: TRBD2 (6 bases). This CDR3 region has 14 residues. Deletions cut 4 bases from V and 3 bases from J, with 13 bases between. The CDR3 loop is CASSSASAYYEQYF. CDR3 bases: TGTGCCAGCAGTTCGGCTAGCGCCTACTACGAGCAGTACTTC.

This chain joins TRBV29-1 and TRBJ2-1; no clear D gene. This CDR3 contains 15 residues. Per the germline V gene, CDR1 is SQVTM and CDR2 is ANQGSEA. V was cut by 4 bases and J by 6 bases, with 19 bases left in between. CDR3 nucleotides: TGCAGCGTTGTGTATCGGAAACAAGGTTCCAATGAGCAGTTCTTC. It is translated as CSVVYRKQGSNEQFF.

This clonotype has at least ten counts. This chain's CDR3 is CASSRSNTEAFF. The CDR3 nucleotides read TGTGCCAGCAGTCGGTCAAACACTGAAGCTTTCTTT. The chain uses TRBV19 and TRBJ1-1; no clear D. CDR3 length equals 12 residues. Germline lookup yields CDR1 LNHDA and CDR2 SQIVND (reference sequence). The germline V and J ends were trimmed by 9 bases and 2 bases, with 10 bases remaining between them. The whole variable domain, remainder taken from reference TRBV19 and TRBJ1-1, is DGGITQSPKYLFRKEGQNVTLSCEQNLNHDAMYWYRQDPGQGLRLIYYSQIVNDFQKGDIAEGYSVSREKKESFPLTVTSAQKNPTAFYLCASSRSNTEAFFGQGTRLTVV.

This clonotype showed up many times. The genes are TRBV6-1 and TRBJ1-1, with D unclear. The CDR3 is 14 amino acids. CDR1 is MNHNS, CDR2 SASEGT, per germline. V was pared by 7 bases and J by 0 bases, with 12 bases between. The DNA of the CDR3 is TGTGCCAGCATACGCGACTCCATGAACACTGAAGCTTTCTTT. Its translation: CASIRDSMNTEAFF.

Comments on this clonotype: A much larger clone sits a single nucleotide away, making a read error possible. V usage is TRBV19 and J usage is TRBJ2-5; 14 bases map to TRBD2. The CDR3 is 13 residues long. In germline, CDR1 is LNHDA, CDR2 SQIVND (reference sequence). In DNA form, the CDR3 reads TGTGCCGGTAGTCACGGGACTAGCGGGAGCCAGTACTTC. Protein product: CAGSHGTSGSQYF.

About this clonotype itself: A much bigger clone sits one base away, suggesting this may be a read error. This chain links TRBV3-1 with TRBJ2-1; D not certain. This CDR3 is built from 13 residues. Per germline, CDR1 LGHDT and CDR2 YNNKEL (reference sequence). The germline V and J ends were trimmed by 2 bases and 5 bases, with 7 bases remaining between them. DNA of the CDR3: TGTGCCAGCAGCCAAATGTGGGACAATGAGCAGTTCTTC. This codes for CASSQMWDNEQFF.

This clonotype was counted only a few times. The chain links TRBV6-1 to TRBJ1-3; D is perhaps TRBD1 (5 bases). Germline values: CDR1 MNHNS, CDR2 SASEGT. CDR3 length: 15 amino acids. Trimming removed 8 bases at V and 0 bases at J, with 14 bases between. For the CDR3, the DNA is TGTGCCAGCTTCGCCTGGACACCCTCTGGAAACACCATATATTTT. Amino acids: CASFAWTPSGNTIYF.